The subject of this entry is one T cell receptor (beta chain). The clone's antigen remains unknown. No quality values exist for individual bases; no much larger clone is one base distant. The sample's time point, from its label and the paper: newly diagnosed, previously untreated cHL patient sample. As a comparison group for the relapsed/refractory trial patients, PBMCs were sequenced from patients with newly diagnosed, previously untreated classical Hodgkin lymphoma. Peripheral blood was collected in 8 mL Vacutainer Cell Preparation Tubes, from which PBMCs were isolated by centrifugation and then cryopreserved. The Qiagen DNeasy kit was used to extract genomic DNA both from unsorted PBMCs and from the negatively selected CD4+ and CD8+ fractions. TCR beta CDR3 regions were subjected to amplification by immunoSEQ multiplex PCR with primers that anneal to V and J segments. A synthetic immune receptor repertoire was used to minimize amplification bias, and any remaining bias was removed computationally after sequencing. Concerning the study's data processing: Custom Python scripts were used to quantify repertoire diversity as the Shannon entropy index. Unsorted, CD4+ and CD8+ repertoires were analyzed separately, except for combined analyses in which CD4+ and CD8+ sequences were merged in silico. The immuneACCESS repertoire file appears here via TCRdb, limited to in-frame rearrangements. These files lack a portion of the clones; in checked studies, under half of the deficit traces to unresolved V genes, and the cause of the others is not known. The DNA gave D and trimming, while V, J and clone size come from that table. For this sample there are 20,000 to 25,000 clones; about 94% appear just once. The leading ten clones occupy 5% to 6.5% of the sample.

The data belong to a study of PD-1 blockade in classical Hodgkin lymphoma (TCRdb year 2020). For the wider study: The study used CyTOF and TCR beta sequencing to define a peripheral blood immune signature of response to PD-1 blockade in classical Hodgkin lymphoma. Study-wide findings and limitations: Baseline TCR diversity was reported to be lower in newly diagnosed patients than in healthy donors, and even lower in relapsed/refractory patients. The study covered only a single clinical trial cohort, and the causes of the repertoire differences, possibly disease activity or prior therapy, were still not defined.

Sequencing was carried out using peripheral blood mononuclear cells (PBMCs). This TCR was sampled from a human donor with classical Hodgkin lymphoma.

The CDR3 loop reads CASSLQGYEQYF. The bases are TGTGCCAGCAGCTTGCAGGGTTACGAGCAGTACTTC. This chain is built from TRBV5-6 and TRBJ2-7; tentative D gene TRBD1, with 5 bases matching. The CDR3, from cysteine to phenylalanine, totals 12 residues. Left in the record is the CDR3 DNA by itself, 36 bases read in frame from the first base. The V and J ends are trimmed by 1 base and 4 bases, leaving 6 bases between them. CDR1 and CDR2 are read off the germline V gene as SGHDT and YYEEEE. Supplemented by the reference TRBV5-6 and TRBJ2-7 proteins around the CDR3, the complete variable domain is DAGVTQSPTHLIKTRGQQVTLRCSPKSGHDTVSWYQQALGQGPQFIFQYYEEEERQRGNFPDRFSGHQFPNYSSELNVNALLLGDSALYLCASSLQGYEQYFGPGTRLTVT.